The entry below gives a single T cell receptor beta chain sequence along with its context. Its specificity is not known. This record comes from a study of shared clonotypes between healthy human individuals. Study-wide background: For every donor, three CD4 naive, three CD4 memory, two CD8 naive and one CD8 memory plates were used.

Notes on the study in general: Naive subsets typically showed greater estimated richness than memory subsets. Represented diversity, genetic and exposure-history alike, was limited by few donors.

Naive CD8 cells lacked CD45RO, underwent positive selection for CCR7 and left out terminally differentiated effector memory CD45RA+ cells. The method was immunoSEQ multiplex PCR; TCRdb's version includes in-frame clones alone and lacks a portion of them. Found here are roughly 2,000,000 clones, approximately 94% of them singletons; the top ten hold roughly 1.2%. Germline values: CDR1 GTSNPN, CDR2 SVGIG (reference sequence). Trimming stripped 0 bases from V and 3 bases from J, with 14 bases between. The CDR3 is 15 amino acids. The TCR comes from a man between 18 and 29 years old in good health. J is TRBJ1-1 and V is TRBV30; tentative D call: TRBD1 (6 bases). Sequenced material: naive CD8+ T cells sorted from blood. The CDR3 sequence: CAWSVPGTPDTEAFF. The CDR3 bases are TGTGCCTGGAGTGTCCCCGGGACACCGGACACTGAAGCTTTCTTT.